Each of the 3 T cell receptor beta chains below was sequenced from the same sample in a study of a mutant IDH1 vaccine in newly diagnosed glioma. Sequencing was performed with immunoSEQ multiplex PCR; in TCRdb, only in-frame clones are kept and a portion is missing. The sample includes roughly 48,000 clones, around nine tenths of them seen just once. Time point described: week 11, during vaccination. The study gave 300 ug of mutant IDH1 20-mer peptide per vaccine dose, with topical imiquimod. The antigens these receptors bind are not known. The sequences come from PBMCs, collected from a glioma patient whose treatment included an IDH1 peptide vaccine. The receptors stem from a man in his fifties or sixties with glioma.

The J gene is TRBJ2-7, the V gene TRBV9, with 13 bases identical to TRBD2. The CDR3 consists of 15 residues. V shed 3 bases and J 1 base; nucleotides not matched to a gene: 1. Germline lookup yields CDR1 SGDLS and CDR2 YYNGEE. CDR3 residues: CASSGTSGGSYEQYF. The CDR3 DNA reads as TGTGCCAGCAGCGGGACTAGCGGGGGTTCCTACGAGCAGTACTTC.

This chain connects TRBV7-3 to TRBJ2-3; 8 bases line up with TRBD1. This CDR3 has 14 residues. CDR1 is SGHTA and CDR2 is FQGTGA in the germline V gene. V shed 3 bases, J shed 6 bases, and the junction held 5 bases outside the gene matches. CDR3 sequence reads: CASSFGTGTDTQYF. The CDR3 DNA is TGTGCCAGCAGCTTTGGGACAGGTACCGATACGCAGTATTTT.

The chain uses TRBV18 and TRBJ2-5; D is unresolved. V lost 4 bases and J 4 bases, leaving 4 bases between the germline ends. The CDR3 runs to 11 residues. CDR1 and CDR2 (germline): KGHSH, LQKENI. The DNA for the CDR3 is TGTGCCAGCTCACAGGCAGAGACCCAGTACTTC. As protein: CASSQAETQYF.